This T cell receptor beta chain was identified during a study of blood T cell repertoires in COVID-19 (dated by TCRdb to about 2020). A note on the overall study: Samples from collaborators originated in the United States, Italy and Spain and spanned both the acute and convalescent phases of COVID-19. The sample metadata nearly always contained a de-identified subject ID, COVID-19 status, age in years and sex. The dataset comprised deeply sampled blood TCRbeta repertoires from subjects exposed to, actively infected with, or recovered from COVID-19. Samples came from the ongoing ImmuneRACE study (first 160 participants) plus 1,254 subjects from 6 global collaborators. Where available, HLA class I and class II types were obtained from metadata supplied by the sample provider rather than from assay-based typing. The material from the prospective study consisted of cDNA or gDNA derived from T cells, B-cell-depleted T cells, or PBMCs. The repertoires were made available in a free public database intended to serve as a resource for research on the immune response to SARS-CoV-2. What the work shows at the level of the full study, not this receptor alone: Clinical and demographic metadata were provided uncurated, with the amount varying by source and participant.

TCRbeta CDR3 regions were amplified from genomic DNA using the immunoSEQ Assay, a bias-controlled multiplex PCR. Per the original workflow: Nucleated cell counts per sample were estimated from amplification of reference gene primers within the assay. To quantify the absolute abundance of each unique TCRbeta CDR3 rearrangement, sequence reads were collapsed and filtered. For each sample, productive Simpson clonality was calculated as the square root of Simpson's diversity index over productive rearrangements. Held by TCRdb, this immuneACCESS table contains in-frame sequences only and omits some clones. Under half of the omission traces to an unresolved V gene where checked; the cause of the rest is unknown. The V and J calls and clone size are taken from that table; D and trimming were inferred from the DNA. The sample table lists under 300,000 clones, roughly 91% of them with a count of one. The ten largest account for approximately 9% of the sample.

CDR1 MGHRA and CDR2 YSYEKL are derived from the germline V gene. The CDR3 goes from the cysteine to the phenylalanine over 15 residues. Of the read, only the CDR3 DNA is kept; its 45 bases are in frame from base 1. A distance of 14 bases separates the germline ends of V and J, which lose 2 bases and 4 bases respectively. With regard to this clone: No antigen is known for it. No quality values exist for individual bases; no much larger clone is one base distant.

In the prospective study, participants were roughly 18 to 100 years old, resided in 24 geographic areas of the United States, and were enrolled through a virtual design. In the prospective study, participants were assigned to cohorts based on the clinical history participants reported in a screening survey and a study questionnaire. Recovered participants in ImmuneRACE Cohort 3 were defined as having two consecutive negative NP/OP PCR tests, clearance from a healthcare professional, or resolution of symptoms. Each participant in the prospective study had whole blood, serum and a nasopharyngeal or oropharyngeal swab collected by mobile phlebotomists. Additional blood draws and questionnaires over an approximately 2-month period could optionally be provided by prospective study participants. Before DNA extraction, prospective study blood samples were shipped either frozen or at room temperature.

The sequenced material came from PBMCs or T cells enriched from blood (not recorded which). The source of this sequence is a man in his forties who had recovered from COVID-19. In this chain, TRBV4-1 is recombined with TRBJ1-2, and TRBD1 may be the D gene, going by 6 matching bases. The CDR3 protein: CASSQQQGSVYGYTF. DNA sequence: TGCGCCAGCAGCCAACAACAGGGAAGCGTCTATGGCTACACCTTC.